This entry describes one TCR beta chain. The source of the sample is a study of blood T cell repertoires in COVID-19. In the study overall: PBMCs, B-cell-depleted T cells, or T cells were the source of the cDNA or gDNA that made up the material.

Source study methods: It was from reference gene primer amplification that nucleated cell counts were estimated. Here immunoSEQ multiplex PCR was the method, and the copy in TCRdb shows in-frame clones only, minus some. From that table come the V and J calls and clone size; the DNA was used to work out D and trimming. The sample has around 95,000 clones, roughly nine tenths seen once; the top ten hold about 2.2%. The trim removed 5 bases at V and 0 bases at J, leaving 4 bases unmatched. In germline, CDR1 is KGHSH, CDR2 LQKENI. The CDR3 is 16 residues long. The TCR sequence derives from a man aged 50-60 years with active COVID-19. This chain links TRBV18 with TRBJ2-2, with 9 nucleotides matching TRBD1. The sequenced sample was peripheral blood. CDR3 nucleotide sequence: TGTGCCAGCTCATTACAGGGGGCTGCGAACACCGGGGAGCTGTTTTTT. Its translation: CASSLQGAANTGELFF.